This T cell receptor beta chain was obtained from a study of blood T cell repertoires in COVID-19. This CDR3 comprises 15 residues. Germline assignment: CDR1 LGHDT and CDR2 YNNKEL (reference sequence). Between the trimmed V and J ends, which lost 3 bases and 1 base, there was a span of 12 bases. Before being deemed recovered, Cohort 3 donors had two negative PCRs, clearance, or symptom resolution. Points on this clone: At the DNA level, this CDR3 is encoded by other sequences in the same sample as well.

Authors' analysis steps: Using reference gene primer amplification, nucleated cell counts were estimated. The protocol was immunoSEQ multiplex PCR, while the TCRdb copy is restricted to in-frame clones and leaves out a portion. The V and J calls and clone size are taken from that table; D and trimming were inferred from the DNA. This sample has 200,000 to 250,000 clones, with around 80% found just once. The chain uses TRBV3-1 (or the pseudogene TRBV3-2) and TRBJ1-2, with D tentatively TRBD1 (5 bases). The source is a man aged 55 to 70 who had recovered from COVID-19. The specimen sequenced was PBMCs or T cells enriched from blood (not recorded which). This CDR3 reads CASSQVGQLNYGYTF. CDR3 nucleotides: TGTGCCAGCAGCCAGGTGGGGCAGCTTAACTATGGCTACACCTTC.